This T cell receptor beta chain derives from a study of human T cells and chemical hapten exposure. Overall study: Patients received weekly diphenylcyclopropenone doses to the scalp throughout the approximately 23-week study. TCR yield per sample varied, mainly due to pooled library volumes.

This clonotype has more than one count but fewer than ten. With 10 bases removed from V and 6 bases from J, the gap between germline ends came to 15 bases. There are 12 residues in the CDR3. The germline gives CDR1 MNHNY, CDR2 SVGAGI (reference sequence). TCRdb processed the RACE reads anew with MiXCR; each CDR3 protein has one entry. The sample holds about 85,000 distinct CDR3 sequences, 8.5% seen once. The time point is: pre-sensitization, week 0. Treatment in this sample: therapeutic diphenylcyclopropenone sensitization with weekly scalp DPC. Alopecia patients, 18 to 70 years old and DPC-suitable, served as donors.

Sample: whole blood, taken in connection with sensitization to the hapten diphenylcyclopropenone (DPC). The clonotype comes from a man between 35 and 55 years old with alopecia areata. Some clones in this sample may be carry-over from other donors' samples. This chain joins TRBV6-6 and TRBJ1-1, with D possibly TRBD1 on 5 matching bases. The CDR3 nucleotides are TGTGCCATCGATCAGGGTGGGGCTGAAGCTTTCTTT. It yields the protein CAIDQGGAEAFF.